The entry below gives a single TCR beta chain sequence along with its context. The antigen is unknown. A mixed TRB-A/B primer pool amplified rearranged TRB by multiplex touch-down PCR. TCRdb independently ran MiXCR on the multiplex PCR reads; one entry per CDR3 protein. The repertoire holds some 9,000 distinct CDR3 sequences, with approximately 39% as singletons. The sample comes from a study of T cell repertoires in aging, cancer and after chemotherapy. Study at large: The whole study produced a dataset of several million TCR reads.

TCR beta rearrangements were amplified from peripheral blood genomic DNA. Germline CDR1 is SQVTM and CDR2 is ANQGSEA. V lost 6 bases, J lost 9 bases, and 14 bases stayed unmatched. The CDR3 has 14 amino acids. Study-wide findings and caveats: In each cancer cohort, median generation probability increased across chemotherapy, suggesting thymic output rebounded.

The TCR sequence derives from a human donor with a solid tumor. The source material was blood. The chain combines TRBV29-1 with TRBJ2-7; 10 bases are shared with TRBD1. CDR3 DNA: TGCAGCGTCTGGGTTGCCCGGACAGGGGGTCCGCAGTACTTC. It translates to CSVWVARTGGPQYF.